One sample yielded the 9 T cell receptor beta chains listed below, sequenced in a study of cytomegalovirus exposure and HLA in healthy donors. Researchers ran the PCR with 60 Vbeta and 13 Jbeta primers. Assay used: immunoSEQ multiplex PCR; TCRdb lists only in-frame clones, some missing. The data show approximately 90,000 clones, under 80% seen once. The material sequenced was PBMCs. These receptors all come from a woman younger than 45 in good health and CMV-seronegative.

About this clone: The junction and the germline gene differ at one end; a read error may be behind it. The rearrangement joins TRBV7-9 to TRBJ2-2; D not resolved. The CDR3 sequence is 12 residues long. Per the germline V gene, CDR1 is SEHNR and CDR2 is FQNEAQ (reference sequence). The CDR3 DNA sequence: TGTTCCAGCAGCCCAGGCACCGGGGAGCTGTTTTTT. It translates to CSSSPGTGELFF.

This chain links TRBV7-6 with TRBJ1-4, with a possible D match to TRBD1 (5 bases). From germline, CDR1 is SGHVS and CDR2 FNYEAQ. CDR3 length: 16 residues. The germline V and J ends were trimmed by 3 bases and 7 bases, with 18 bases remaining between them. Here the CDR3 DNA reads TGTGCCAGCAGCTTTGCTCCGGGACGGGGGGTTGAAAAACTGTTTTTT. As protein: CASSFAPGRGVEKLFF.

The chain joins TRBV5-1 to TRBJ2-2; D might be TRBD1 (7 bases). The CDR3 runs 15 residues. V shed 0 bases and J shed 5 bases, with 11 bases lying between them. Germline CDR1 is SGHRS and CDR2 is YFSETQ. Here the CDR3 reads CASSLGQGGTGELFF. CDR3 DNA: TGCGCCAGCAGCTTGGGACAGGGAGGTACCGGGGAGCTGTTTTTT.

There are a few counts of this clone. This rearrangement joins TRBV5-1 to TRBJ2-2, with a tentative D call TRBD2 (7 bases). CDR3 length: 16 residues. The germline V gene has CDR1 SGHRS and CDR2 YFSETQ. Trimming pared 4 bases from V and 7 bases from J, leaving 20 bases between. Written as DNA, the CDR3 is TGCGCCAGCAGCGCGAAAGGGGGGGGCCTCGGCGGGGAGCTGTTTTTT. Encoded protein: CASSAKGGGLGGELFF.

CDR3 bases: TGTGCCAGCATTCTAGGTGTTGAGCAGTTCTTC. It translates to CASILGVEQFF. The chain joins TRBV25-1 to TRBJ2-1; D not certain. Germline V gene lookup returns CDR1 MGHDK and CDR2 SYGVNS. The CDR3 sequence is 11 residues long. Trimming shortened V by 7 bases and J by 9 bases, and 10 bases separated the two germline ends.

The rearrangement joins TRBV14 to TRBJ2-1; 9 bases match TRBD2. The CDR3 is 16 amino acids. J gave up 7 bases and V 3 bases, and 10 bases lay outside the gene matches. Germline V lookup: CDR1 SGHDN, CDR2 FVKESK. In DNA, the CDR3 is TGTGCCAGCAGCCATTTTGCCGCGGGGGGGACAAATGAGCAGTTCTTC. Amino acids: CASSHFAAGGTNEQFF.

This clone was counted a few times. The rearrangement uses TRBV19 and TRBJ2-7, with D possibly being TRBD1 (6 bases). Trimming removed 0 bases at V and 7 bases at J, with 16 bases between. The CDR3 extends over 15 amino acids. CDR1 LNHDA and CDR2 SQIVND come from the germline V gene (reference sequence). The CDR3 here is CASSIDPTGPGEQYF. In DNA form, the CDR3 reads TGTGCCAGTAGTATAGATCCGACAGGTCCCGGGGAGCAGTACTTC.

The J gene is TRBJ2-7, the V gene TRBV7-8; 9 bases are a match to TRBD2. Germline V lookup: CDR1 SGHVS, CDR2 FQNEAQ. The V gene end was trimmed by 4 bases and the J gene end by 2 bases; junction bases not matched to a gene: 3. The CDR3 covers 14 residues. The DNA for the CDR3 is TGTGCCAGCAGCTCCTTAGCGGGGGCCTACGAGCAGTACTTC. Amino acids: CASSSLAGAYEQYF.

This chain links TRBV10-1 with TRBJ2-1; weak D call: TRBD1 (6 bases). This CDR3 is built from 14 residues. Germline-derived CDR1 and CDR2 are WNHNN and SYGVQD (reference sequence). Trimming took off 6 bases at V and 7 bases at J, with 16 bases between the two ends. CDR3 residues: CASRQGDQGNEQFF. The CDR3, as DNA: TGCGCCAGCAGGCAAGGGGACCAGGGGAATGAGCAGTTCTTC.